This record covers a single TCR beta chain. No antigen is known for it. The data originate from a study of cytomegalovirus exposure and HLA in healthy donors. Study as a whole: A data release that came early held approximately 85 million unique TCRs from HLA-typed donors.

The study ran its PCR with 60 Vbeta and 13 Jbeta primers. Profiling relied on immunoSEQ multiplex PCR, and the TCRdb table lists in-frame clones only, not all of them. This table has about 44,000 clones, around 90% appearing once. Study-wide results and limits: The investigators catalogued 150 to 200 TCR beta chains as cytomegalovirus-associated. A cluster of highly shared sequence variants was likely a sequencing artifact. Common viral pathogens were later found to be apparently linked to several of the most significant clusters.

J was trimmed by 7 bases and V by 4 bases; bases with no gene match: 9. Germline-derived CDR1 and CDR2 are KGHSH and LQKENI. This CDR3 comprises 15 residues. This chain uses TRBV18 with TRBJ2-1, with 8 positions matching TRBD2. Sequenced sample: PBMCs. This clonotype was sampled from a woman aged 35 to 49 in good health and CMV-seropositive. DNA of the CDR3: TGTGCCAGCTCACTGACGGGACGGGAGGGAAATGAGCAGTTCTTC. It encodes CASSLTGREGNEQFF.